This entry lists 15 T cell receptor beta chains sequenced from one sample in a study of blood T cell repertoires in COVID-19 (dated by TCRdb to between 2020 and 2021). Library construction relied on the immunoSEQ multiplex PCR assay. In TCRdb, the immuneACCESS table is reduced to in-frame sequences with V and J assigned. These tables do not hold every clone; where another copy was compared, an unresolved V gene accounts for under half, and the others remain unexplained. The sample profile shows around 100,000 clones; approximately 89% of them were found once. Jointly, the top ten make up roughly 18% of the sample. Sequences were obtained from peripheral blood. These receptors were taken from a woman of 80 years or more in a cohort sampled during active COVID-19.

The CDR3 is CASSLWDYSDNEQFF. For the CDR3, the DNA is TGTGCCAGCAGCCTTTGGGACTATAGTGACAATGAGCAGTTCTTC. This rearrangement joins TRBV7-2 to TRBJ2-1, with TRBD2 matching over 7 bases. The germline V gene encodes CDR1 SGHTA and CDR2 FQGNSA. There are 15 residues in the CDR3. Trimming removed 5 bases from V and 5 bases from J; junction bases left unmatched: 9.

V gene TRBV18 combines with J gene TRBJ2-1; 10 bases align to TRBD1. Germline CDR1 and CDR2: KGHSH and LQKENI. The trim removed 5 bases at V and 3 bases at J, leaving 4 bases unmatched. The CDR3 is 15 amino acids. The CDR3 is CASSWRDRGYNEQFF. DNA for the CDR3: TGTGCCAGCTCATGGCGGGACAGGGGCTACAATGAGCAGTTCTTC.

The genes are TRBV11-3 and TRBJ2-3, with 9 nucleotides matching TRBD1. V dropped 3 bases and J dropped 4; count of bases not matched to a gene: 5. CDR3 length: 15 amino acids. CDR1 is SGHNT and CDR2 is YENEEA in the germline V gene. The CDR3 loop is CASSFGGQGSDTQYF. CDR3 nucleotides: TGTGCCAGCAGCTTTGGCGGACAGGGGTCAGATACGCAGTATTTT.

The V gene is TRBV7-2, the J gene TRBJ2-1; a possible D gene is TRBD2 (6 bases). V lost 1 base to trimming and J lost 2 bases, with 9 bases between them. CDR1 and CDR2 (germline): SGHTA, FQGNSA. This CDR3 has 15 residues. CDR3 amino acids: CASSLVGGAYNEQFF. The CDR3 coding sequence is TGTGCCAGCAGCTTAGTTGGAGGGGCCTACAATGAGCAGTTCTTC.

The chain links TRBV12-3 or TRBV12-4 to TRBJ1-2, with D perhaps matching TRBD1 (6 bases). This CDR3 comprises 13 residues. The V end was cut by 4 bases, the J end by 4 bases, with 10 bases between. CDR3 loop: CASSSKQGYGYTF. The CDR3 DNA reads TGTGCCAGCAGTTCCAAACAGGGCTATGGCTACACCTTC.

The CDR3 reads CASSLFGQLYEQYF. The CDR3 nucleotides read TGTGCCAGCAGCCTGTTTGGACAGTTATACGAGCAGTACTTC. The rearrangement joins TRBV27 to TRBJ2-7; tentative D call: TRBD1 (6 bases). The CDR3 has 14 residues. Trimming took 6 bases from V and 4 from J, leaving 16 bases between them. Germline CDR1 is MNHEY and CDR2 is SMNVEV (reference sequence).

The chain couples TRBV19 to TRBJ1-2; 8 bases map to TRBD1. The CDR3 extends over 15 amino acids. V was clipped by 6 bases and J by 3 bases; unmatched bases: 9. Per the germline V gene, CDR1 is LNHDA and CDR2 is SQIVND (reference sequence). DNA of the CDR3: TGTGCCAGTAGGCCGACAGCGACAGGGGACTATGGCTACACCTTC. It yields the protein CASRPTATGDYGYTF.

The chain links TRBV6-1 to TRBJ1-4; D gene ambiguous. The CDR3 consists of 15 residues. Germline CDR1 reads MNHNS; CDR2 reads SASEGT. Trimming removed 1 base at V and 4 bases at J, with 10 bases between. The CDR3 protein is CASSEVATLNEKLFF. CDR3 in DNA: TGTGCCAGCAGTGAAGTGGCGACACTTAATGAAAAACTGTTTTTT.

The chain joins TRBV9 to TRBJ1-4, with D uncertain. There are 15 residues in the CDR3. Germline V gene data show CDR1 as SGDLS and CDR2 as YYNGEE. V lost 6 bases and J lost 7, with 19 bases in between. The CDR3 region is CASTFDAHPGEKLFF. In DNA form, the CDR3 reads TGTGCCAGCACCTTCGATGCACACCCAGGTGAAAAACTGTTTTTT.

The genes are TRBV5-1 and TRBJ2-2, with 7 bases that match TRBD1. V shed 2 bases, J shed 7 bases, and the junction held 8 bases outside the gene matches. The CDR3 length is 15 residues. Germline values: CDR1 SGHRS, CDR2 YFSETQ. The CDR3 DNA sequence: TGCGCCAGCAGCTTAGGGGGCAAGATCGGCGGGGAGCTGTTTTTT. The encoded protein is CASSLGGKIGGELFF.

Turning to this clone: A read error may account for a junction end that differs from germline. CDR3 sequence: CASSFFAGGQETQYF. The CDR3 nucleotides are TGTGCTAGCAGCTTTTTTGCGGGGGGGCAGGAGACCCAGTACTTC. The chain recombines TRBV7-7 with TRBJ2-5; 9 bases agree with TRBD2. The germline V gene encodes CDR1 SSHAT and CDR2 FNYEAQ (reference sequence). CDR3 length equals 15 residues.

The chain uses TRBV5-1 and TRBJ1-4, with 10 bases matching TRBD1. The V and J ends lost 4 bases and 7 bases, in that order; junction bases with no gene match: 7. Germline loops: CDR1 SGHRS, CDR2 YFSETQ. This CDR3 is built from 15 residues. The CDR3 DNA reads as TGCGCCAGCAGCCTCCTGACAGGGGGCGGTGAAAAACTGTTTTTT. It specifies CASSLLTGGGEKLFF. The whole variable domain, remainder taken from reference TRBV5-1 and TRBJ1-4, is KAGVTQTPRYLIKTRGQQVTLSCSPISGHRSVSWYQQTPGQGLQFLFEYFSETQRNKGNFPGRFSGRQFSNSRSEMNVSTLELGDSALYLCASSLLTGGGEKLFFGSGTQLSVL.

This clone was seen a single time. The chain couples TRBV3-1 (or the pseudogene TRBV3-2) to TRBJ1-2, with a possible D match to TRBD1 (6 bases). Germline V gene lookup returns CDR1 LGHDT and CDR2 YNNKEL (reference sequence). V was pared by 4 bases and J by 4 bases, with 13 bases between. CDR3 length: 14 residues. CDR3 coding DNA: TGTGCCAGCAGCCGTCCTGAGACAGGCTATGGCTACACCTTC. Translating gives CASSRPETGYGYTF.

The chain recombines TRBV19 with TRBJ1-3; D may be TRBD1 (6 bases). The CDR3 is 15 residues long. Germline V gene sequence: CDR1 LNHDA, CDR2 SQIVND (reference sequence). Trimming left V 4 bases short and J 4 bases short, with 14 bases between. The CDR3 DNA sequence: TGTGCCAGTAGTAGTGGTGGGGGGGCAGGAAACACCATATATTTT. Translated: CASSSGGGAGNTIYF.

The chain carries TRBV6-5 and TRBJ1-1, with TRBD1 as a possible D gene (5 bases). Looked up from germline, CDR1 is MNHEY and CDR2 is SVGAGI. This CDR3 is built from 15 residues. The V gene lost 6 bases and the J gene lost 1 base, with 15 bases spanning the gap. The CDR3 sequence: CASRPPGGENTEAFF. Here the CDR3 DNA reads TGTGCCAGCAGACCTCCGGGGGGGGAGAACACTGAAGCTTTCTTT.